Below, one T cell receptor beta chain is given with its context. Its antigen remains unidentified. This entry belongs to a study of OX40 agonist ivuxolimab in advanced cancers. Study-level background: Clinicians treated patients with ivuxolimab, an agonistic anti-OX40 (CD134) antibody. The study, taken as a whole, reports: There was clonal expansion of CD4+ and CD8+ blood T cells by week 6 at 0.1 to 3.0 mg/kg.

Patients were ruled out by autoimmune disease history or systemic immunosuppression. Repertoires were generated with immunoSEQ multiplex PCR, while TCRdb's copy carries only in-frame clones and drops some. In the table there are about 54,000 clones, 84% of which are singletons. This specimen consisted of CD4+ or CD8+ T cells sorted from blood, obtained in a trial of the OX40 agonist ivuxolimab. This clonotype was obtained from an adult with an advanced solid tumor such as melanoma, head and neck, liver or kidney cancer.

CDR3: CASSTWDRVGTGELFF. CDR3 nucleotide sequence: TGTGCCAGCAGCACTTGGGACAGGGTTGGCACCGGGGAGCTGTTTTTT. The chain employs TRBV9 and TRBJ2-2; 9 bases fit TRBD1. Germline CDR1 and CDR2: SGDLS and YYNGEE. This CDR3 region has 16 residues. The ends lost 4 bases at V and 4 bases at J; junction bases unmatched: 8.